This entry concerns a single TCR beta chain. Its antigen remains unknown. The data originate from a study of T-cell memory formation after mild COVID-19. Overall study results and limits: CD4/CD8 balance held among clones contracting day 15 to 85, and later expanders leaned CD4+.

Via MiXCR, TCRdb re-called the 5' RACE reads, giving one row per CDR3 protein. Among about 600,000 distinct CDR3 sequences listed, less than 25% were seen once. The CDR3 sequence is 17 residues long. V lost 5 bases and J lost 8; bases outside the gene matches: 16. Looked up from germline, CDR1 is PRHDT and CDR2 is FYEKMQ (reference sequence). Material: PBMCs or a T cell subset sorted from them (not recorded which). The TCR sequence derives from an adult woman who had mild COVID-19 (a few samples of this study predate the infection). Cell type and time point are not known. V and J are TRBV13 and TRBJ2-3; 10 nucleotides agree with TRBD2. The DNA for the CDR3 is TGTGCCAGCAGCCACTCAGGTTATGCTAGCGGGAGAGGTACGCAGTATTTT. It specifies CASSHSGYASGRGTQYF.